The clone carrying this T cell receptor (beta chain) has a count of ten or more. TCRdb redid the calling of the 5' RACE reads with MiXCR, one entry per CDR3 protein. This table has under 70,000 distinct CDR3 sequences, over 4.5% appearing once. The data belong to a study of early T cells in non-severe SARS-CoV-2 infection. V dropped 5 bases and J dropped 2 bases, with 9 bases sitting between them. CDR1 and CDR2 from the germline V gene are MNHEY and SVGEGT. The CDR3 is 13 amino acids. The chain carries TRBV6-2 or TRBV6-3 and TRBJ1-2; D is undetermined. The TCR comes from an adult who was a healthcare worker with PCR-confirmed SARS-CoV-2 infection or an uninfected control (not recorded which). The material sequenced was whole blood, taken at baseline. The CDR3 loop is CASSPGGNYGYTF. The CDR3 DNA is TGTGCCAGCAGTCCCGGAGGAAACTATGGCTACACCTTC.